These T cell receptor beta chains were read from a single sample in a study of T cells in Graves' hyperthyroidism and ophthalmopathy. TCRdb independently ran MiXCR on the multiplex PCR reads; one entry per CDR3 protein. The sample includes hundreds of thousands of distinct CDR3 sequences, approximately 15% of them seen just once. The sequenced material came from blood. Receptor source: a woman aged 55-70 years with Graves' ophthalmopathy. The CDR3 runs from the conserved cysteine through the conserved F or W. The order of the fields is clone size, J gene, D gene, V gene, CDR3 protein, CDR3 DNA. The D gene is left open where the match is weak. Size values are once, few and many counts, or a class for expanded clones, and some rows have none.

>many|TRBJ2-5|-|TRBV29-1
CSARTENGQETQYF
TGCAGCGCTCGGACTGAAAACGGCCAAGAGACCCAGTACTTC
>-|TRBJ2-2|-|TRBV9
CASSSDAGLNTGELFF
TGTGCCAGCAGCTCCGATGCCGGCCTCAACACCGGGGAGCTGTTTTTT
>-|TRBJ2-7|-|TRBV15
CATSRSTYEQYF
TGTGCCACCAGCAGAAGTACCTACGAGCAGTACTTC
>many|TRBJ2-1|TRBD2|TRBV6-5
CASSYSAGVDNEQFF
TGTGCCAGCAGTTACTCAGCGGGGGTGGACAATGAGCAGTTCTTC
>many|TRBJ2-7|-|TRBV3-1
CASSQGQQYYEQYF
TGTGCCAGCAGCCAAGGGCAGCAGTACTACGAGCAGTACTTC
>few|TRBJ2-7|-|TRBV9
CASSLANGGTQYEQYF
TGTGCCAGCAGTTTAGCGAACGGCGGGACACAATACGAGCAGTACTTC
>few|TRBJ1-3|-|TRBV30
CAWSTGSGNTIYF
TGTGCCTGGAGCACCGGGTCTGGAAACACCATATATTTT
>-|TRBJ1-5|-|TRBV5-1
CASSPGVGFNQPQHF
TGTGCCAGCAGCCCAGGGGTCGGTTTCAATCAGCCCCAGCATTTT
>-|TRBJ2-2|-|TRBV9
CASSVRAGDNTGELFF
TGTGCCAGCAGCGTAAGGGCAGGGGATAACACCGGGGAGCTGTTTTTT
>few|TRBJ2-2|TRBD2|TRBV5-6
CASSATSAGELFF
TGTGCCAGCAGCGCCACTAGCGCCGGGGAGCTGTTTTTT
>-|TRBJ2-5|TRBD2|TRBV7-2
CASSSRAGGGGEKTQYF
TGTGCCAGCAGTTCCAGAGCGGGAGGGGGGGGGGAGAAGACCCAGTACTTC
>-|TRBJ2-7|-|TRBV7-9
CASSPWTKSYEQYF
TGTGCCAGCAGCCCATGGACAAAATCCTACGAGCAGTACTTC
>many|TRBJ2-1|-|TRBV2
CASSVRGLSSYNEQFF
TGTGCCAGCAGTGTCCGCGGGTTAAGCTCCTACAATGAGCAGTTCTTC
>few|TRBJ1-6|-|TRBV5-6
CASSSDMYNSPLHF
TGTGCCAGCAGCTCGGACATGTATAATTCACCCCTCCACTTT
>-|TRBJ2-7|-|TRBV29-1
CSVDSGKDEQYF
TGCAGCGTTGATTCAGGGAAAGACGAGCAGTACTTC